These T cell receptor beta chains were read from a single sample in a study of cytomegalovirus exposure and HLA in healthy donors. Clones were read by immunoSEQ multiplex PCR, and TCRdb kept only the in-frame ones, dropping some. This sample has 200,000 to 250,000 clones, with approximately 70% found just once. The sample consisted of PBMCs. These receptors all come from a middle-aged man in good health and CMV-seropositive. The CDR3 runs from the conserved cysteine through the conserved F or W. The D gene is left open where the match is weak. For some rows the clone size is stated as once, few or many, or as a class when expanded; others skip it.

clone_size j_call d_call v_call cdr3_aa cdr3_nt
few TRBJ1-4 - TRBV2 CASSDAGVTSNEKLFF TGTGCCAGCAGTGATGCAGGGGTAACGTCTAATGAAAAACTGTTTTTT
- TRBJ2-1 - TRBV5-6 CASSSRGRLSYNEQFF TGTGCCAGCAGCTCCCGAGGCAGACTCTCCTACAATGAGCAGTTCTTC
few TRBJ2-1 TRBD1 TRBV6-5 CASSYLQGAITNEQFF TGTGCCAGCAGTTACCTACAGGGGGCGATCACAAATGAGCAGTTCTTC
- TRBJ2-1 - TRBV7-3 CASSSYPGFRNEQFF TGTGCCAGCAGCTCGTACCCAGGGTTTAGGAATGAGCAGTTCTTC
once TRBJ2-1 - TRBV6-1 CASQLPGVYNEQFF TGTGCCAGCCAACTCCCCGGGGTCTACAATGAGCAGTTCTTC
- TRBJ2-3 - TRBV6-5 CASSYSGSGAGTWNF TGTGCCAGCAGTTACTCGGGGTCTGGAGCGGGTACCTGGAATTTT
few TRBJ1-2 TRBD1 TRBV12-5 CASGLGDRDDGYTF TGTGCTAGTGGTTTGGGGGACAGGGATGATGGCTACACCTTC
- TRBJ2-5 - TRBV9 CASSVDGKTGWGETQYF TGTGCCAGCAGCGTAGATGGAAAGACAGGTTGGGGGGAGACCCAGTACTTC
- TRBJ2-6 - TRBV5-4 CASSLTMSGANVLTF TGTGCCAGCAGCTTGACTATGAGTGGGGCCAACGTCCTGACTTTC
few TRBJ2-7 TRBD1 TRBV28 CATQGQQTYEQYF TGTGCCACCCAGGGACAGCAGACCTACGAGCAGTACTTC
- TRBJ2-7 TRBD1 TRBV29-1 CSVELRDRGQSYEQYF TGCAGCGTTGAGTTGCGGGACAGGGGTCAGTCCTACGAGCAGTACTTC
few TRBJ2-3 TRBD2 TRBV6-4 CASSLAGRTDTQYF TGTGCCAGCAGTCTAGCGGGCCGCACAGATACGCAGTATTTT
- TRBJ1-2 - TRBV28 CASDGSNYGYTF TGTGCCAGCGACGGGAGTAACTATGGCTACACCTTC
- TRBJ1-4 - TRBV4-1 CASSHRREMGEKLFF TGCGCCAGCAGTCACCGGCGGGAAATGGGTGAAAAACTGTTTTTT
few TRBJ1-5 - TRBV6-1 CASRHRENQPQHF TGTGCCAGCAGACACAGGGAGAATCAGCCCCAGCATTTT
few TRBJ1-1 - TRBV9 CASSVADSESAEAFF TGTGCCAGCAGCGTAGCTGACAGCGAGAGCGCTGAAGCTTTCTTT
- TRBJ1-3 - TRBV5-1 CASNQGSSGNTIYF TGCGCCAGCAATCAGGGGAGCTCTGGAAACACCATATATTTT
- TRBJ1-1 - TRBV18 CASSPSLSPVDAEAFF TGTGCCAGCTCACCGTCTCTCTCTCCGGTCGATGCTGAAGCTTTCTTT
few TRBJ1-5 - TRBV19 CASSSGGPQHF TGTGCCAGTAGTAGCGGGGGCCCTCAGCATTTT
- TRBJ2-7 - TRBV5-1 CASSLDTGGEYEQYF TGCGCCAGCAGCTTGGATACAGGTGGAGAATACGAGCAGTACTTC
- TRBJ2-1 TRBD2 TRBV4-1 CASSQVGAGGNEQFF TGCGCCAGCAGCCAAGTCGGGGCGGGGGGTAATGAGCAGTTCTTC
- TRBJ1-5 - TRBV10-3 CAISDRGGMNQPQHF TGTGCCATCAGTGACAGGGGAGGGATGAATCAGCCCCAGCATTTT
once TRBJ1-1 - TRBV2 CASGGADTEAFF TGTGCCAGCGGGGGGGCGGACACTGAAGCTTTCTTT
- TRBJ2-7 TRBD1 TRBV7-8 CASSLGGTGAYEQYF TGTGCCAGCAGCTTAGGAGGGACAGGGGCCTACGAGCAGTACTTC
few TRBJ1-1 TRBD1 TRBV7-8 CASSLSSRGFTEAFF TGTGCCAGCAGCTTATCTTCCAGGGGGTTCACTGAAGCTTTCTTT
few TRBJ2-3 - TRBV7-6 CASSQAARTDTQYF TGTGCCAGCAGCCAAGCGGCTCGCACAGATACGCAGTATTTT
- TRBJ2-3 - TRBV13 CASQEAGARGIDTQYF TGTGCCAGCCAGGAGGCGGGGGCGAGGGGGATCGATACGCAGTATTTT
- TRBJ1-1 - TRBV6-5 CASSQLTSEAFF TGTGCCAGCAGTCAACTCACCTCTGAAGCTTTCTTT
- TRBJ2-1 TRBD1 TRBV6-1 CAITDRSSYNEQFF TGTGCCATTACGGACAGGAGCTCCTACAATGAGCAGTTCTTC
few TRBJ2-3 TRBD1 TRBV6-6 CASNRGVTDTQYF TGTGCCAGCAACAGGGGGGTAACAGATACGCAGTATTTT
- TRBJ2-3 - TRBV2 CASRTAFGSTDTQYF TGTGCCAGCCGGACAGCCTTCGGGAGCACAGATACGCAGTATTTT
- TRBJ2-7 - TRBV25-1 CASRRAYEQYF TGTGCCAGCCGGAGGGCCTACGAGCAGTACTTC
once TRBJ2-3 TRBD1 TRBV6-5 CASRDGDRGTDTQYF TGTGCCAGCCGGGATGGGGACAGGGGAACAGATACGCAGTATTTT
- TRBJ1-2 - TRBV7-2 CASSLGTDTNYGYTF TGTGCCAGCAGCTTAGGGACGGACACTAACTATGGCTACACCTTC
- TRBJ2-1 - TRBV7-9 CASSPWTASSYNEQFF TGTGCCAGCAGCCCATGGACAGCGAGCTCCTACAATGAGCAGTTCTTC
once TRBJ1-2 - TRBV5-1 CASSLKGEGGYTF TGCGCCAGCAGCTTGAAGGGGGAGGGTGGCTACACCTTC
once TRBJ2-7 TRBD2 TRBV7-2 CASSSQRGTEQYF TGTGCCAGCAGCTCTCAGCGGGGCACCGAGCAGTACTTC
- TRBJ1-2 TRBD1 TRBV2 CASSRTGDGYTF TGTGCCAGCAGTCGAACAGGGGATGGCTACACCTTC
- TRBJ1-1 - TRBV7-2 CASSLVVGRGTEAFF TGTGCCAGCAGCTTAGTGGTGGGCAGGGGCACTGAAGCTTTCTTT
- TRBJ2-7 - TRBV6-5 CASSYLSGYEQYF TGTGCCAGCAGTTACTTATCGGGGTACGAGCAGTACTTC
- TRBJ1-6 TRBD1 TRBV10-3 CAISGQGSYNSPLHF TGTGCCATCAGCGGACAGGGCTCCTATAATTCACCCCTCCACTTT
- TRBJ2-7 - TRBV7-2 CASSLEGRVYEQYF TGTGCCAGCAGCTTAGAAGGGAGAGTCTACGAGCAGTACTTC
- TRBJ2-7 - TRBV5-1 CASSTGPGAYEQYF TGCGCCAGCAGCACAGGACCGGGGGCCTACGAGCAGTACTTC
few TRBJ2-7 - TRBV27 CASSFMAGYSYEQYF TGTGCCAGCAGTTTCATGGCAGGGTACTCCTACGAGCAGTACTTC
- TRBJ2-2 TRBD2 TRBV6-6 CASSYYSGGTGELFF TGTGCCAGCAGTTACTATAGCGGGGGGACCGGGGAGCTGTTTTTT